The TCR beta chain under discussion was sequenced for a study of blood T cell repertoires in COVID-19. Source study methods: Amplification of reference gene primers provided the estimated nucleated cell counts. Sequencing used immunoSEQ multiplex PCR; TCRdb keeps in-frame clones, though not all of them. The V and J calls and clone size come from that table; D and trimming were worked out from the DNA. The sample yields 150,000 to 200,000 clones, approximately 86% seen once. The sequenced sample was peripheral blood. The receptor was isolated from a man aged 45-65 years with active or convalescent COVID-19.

CDR3 residues: CASSFTGTMNTEAFF. CDR3 DNA: TGCGCCAGCAGCTTTACAGGCACTATGAACACTGAAGCTTTCTTT. V usage is TRBV5-1 and J usage is TRBJ1-1; a weak D match, TRBD1 (5 bases). Trimming shortened V by 2 bases and J by 0 bases, and 11 bases separated the two germline ends. In germline, CDR1 is SGHRS, CDR2 YFSETQ. The CDR3 has 15 amino acids.